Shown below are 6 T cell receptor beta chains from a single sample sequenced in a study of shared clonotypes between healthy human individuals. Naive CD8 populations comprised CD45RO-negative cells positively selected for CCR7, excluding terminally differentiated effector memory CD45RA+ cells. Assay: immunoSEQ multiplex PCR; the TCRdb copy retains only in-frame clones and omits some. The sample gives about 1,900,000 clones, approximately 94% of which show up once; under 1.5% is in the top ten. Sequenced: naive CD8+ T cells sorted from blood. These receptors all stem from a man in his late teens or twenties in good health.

CDR3 sequence (DNA): TGTGCCATCAGGGCAGGGACTAGCGGGACCACAGATACGCAGTATTTT. Translation: CAIRAGTSGTTDTQYF. The chain combines TRBV10-3 with TRBJ2-3, with TRBD2 identical over 13 bases. Germline assignment: CDR1 ENHRY and CDR2 SYGVKD. V dropped 6 bases and J dropped 2; count of bases not matched to a gene: 5. CDR3 length: 16 residues.

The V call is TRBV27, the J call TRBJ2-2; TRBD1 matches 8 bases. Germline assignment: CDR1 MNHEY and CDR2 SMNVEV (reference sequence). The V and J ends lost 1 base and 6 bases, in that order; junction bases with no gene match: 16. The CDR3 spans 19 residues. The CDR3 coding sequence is TGTGCCAGCAGTTTATTGAAGGACAGGGAAAGGGGTAACCCCGGGGAGCTGTTTTTT. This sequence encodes CASSLLKDRERGNPGELFF.

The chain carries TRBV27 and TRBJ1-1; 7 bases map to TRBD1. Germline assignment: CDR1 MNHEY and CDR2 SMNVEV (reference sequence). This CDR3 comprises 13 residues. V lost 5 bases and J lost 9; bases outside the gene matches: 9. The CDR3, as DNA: TGTGCCAGCAGTCCTCAGAGGGGACAGCAAGCTTTCTTT. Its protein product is CASSPQRGQQAFF.

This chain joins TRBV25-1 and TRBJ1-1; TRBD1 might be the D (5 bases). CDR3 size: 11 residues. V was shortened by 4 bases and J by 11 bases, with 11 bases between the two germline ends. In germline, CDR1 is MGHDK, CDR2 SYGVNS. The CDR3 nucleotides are TGTGCCAGCAGTGGGGGCCCATGGGCTTTCTTT. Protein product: CASSGGPWAFF.

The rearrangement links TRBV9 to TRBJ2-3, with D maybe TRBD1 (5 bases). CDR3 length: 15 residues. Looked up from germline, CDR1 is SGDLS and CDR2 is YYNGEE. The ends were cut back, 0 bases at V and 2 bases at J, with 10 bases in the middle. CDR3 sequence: CASSVEGNPTDTQYF. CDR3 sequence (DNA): TGTGCCAGCAGCGTAGAGGGGAACCCCACAGATACGCAGTATTTT.

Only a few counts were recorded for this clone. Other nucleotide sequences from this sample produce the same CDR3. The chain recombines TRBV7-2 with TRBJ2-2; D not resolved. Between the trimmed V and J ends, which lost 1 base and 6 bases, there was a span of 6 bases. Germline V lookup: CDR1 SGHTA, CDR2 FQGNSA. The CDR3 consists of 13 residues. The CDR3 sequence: CASSLVGAGELFF. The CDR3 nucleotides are TGTGCCAGCAGCTTAGTGGGCGCCGGGGAGCTGTTTTTT.